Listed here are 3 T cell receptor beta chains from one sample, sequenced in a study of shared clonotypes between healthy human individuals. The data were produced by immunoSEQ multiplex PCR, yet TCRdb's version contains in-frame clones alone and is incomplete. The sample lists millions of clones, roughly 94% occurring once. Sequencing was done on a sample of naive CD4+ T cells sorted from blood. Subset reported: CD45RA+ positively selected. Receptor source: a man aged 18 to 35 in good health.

CDR3: CASSRGEGASETQYF. The CDR3 DNA sequence: TGTGCCAGCAGCCGAGGGGAGGGGGCATCAGAGACCCAGTACTTC. The chain combines TRBV7-2 with TRBJ2-5, with D possibly being TRBD1 or TRBD2 (7 bases each). The germline CDR1 and CDR2 sequences are SGHTA and FQGNSA. V dropped 5 bases and J dropped 4 bases, with 17 bases sitting between them. The CDR3 is 15 amino acids.

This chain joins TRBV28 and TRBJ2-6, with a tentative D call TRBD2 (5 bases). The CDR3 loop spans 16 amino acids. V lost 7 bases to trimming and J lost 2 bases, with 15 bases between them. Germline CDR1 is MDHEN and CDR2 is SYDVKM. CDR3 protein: CASTRDRNPGANVLTF. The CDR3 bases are TGTGCCAGCACACGGGATCGAAACCCTGGGGCCAACGTCCTGACTTTC.

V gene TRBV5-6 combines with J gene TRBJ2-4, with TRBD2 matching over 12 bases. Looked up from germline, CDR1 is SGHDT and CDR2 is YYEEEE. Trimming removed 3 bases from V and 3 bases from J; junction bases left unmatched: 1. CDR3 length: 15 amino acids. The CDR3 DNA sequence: TGTGCCAGCAGCTCGGGACTAGCGGGCAAAAACATTCAGTACTTC. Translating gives CASSSGLAGKNIQYF.